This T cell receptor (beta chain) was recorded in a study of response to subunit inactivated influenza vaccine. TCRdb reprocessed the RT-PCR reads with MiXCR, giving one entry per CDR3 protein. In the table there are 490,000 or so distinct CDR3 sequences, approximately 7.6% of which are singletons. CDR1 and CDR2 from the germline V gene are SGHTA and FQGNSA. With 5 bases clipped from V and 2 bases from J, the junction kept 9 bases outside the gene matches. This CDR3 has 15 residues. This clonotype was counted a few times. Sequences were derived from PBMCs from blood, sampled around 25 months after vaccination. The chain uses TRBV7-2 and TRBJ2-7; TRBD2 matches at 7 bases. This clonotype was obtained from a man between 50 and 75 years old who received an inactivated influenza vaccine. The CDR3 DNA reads TGTGCCAGCAGCGCGGGGGTAGCAAACCCCTACGAGCAGTACTTC. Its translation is CASSAGVANPYEQYF.